The T cell receptor beta chain under discussion was sequenced for a study of blood T cell repertoires in COVID-19. Across the study: PBMCs, B-cell-depleted T cells, or T cells were the source of the cDNA or gDNA that made up the material.

V shed 1 base and J shed 4 bases, with 10 bases lying between them. Germline V gives CDR1 KGHSH, CDR2 LQKENI. The CDR3 is 14 amino acids. The authors' processing: Cell counts per sample came from amplifying reference gene primers. Profiling relied on immunoSEQ multiplex PCR, and the TCRdb table lists in-frame clones only, not all of them. V and J calls and clone size are copied from that table; D and trimming were computed from the DNA. The repertoire includes roughly 330,000 clones, 80% to 90% of them detected once, and about 5.4% sits in the top ten. Sequences were obtained from PBMCs or T cells enriched from blood (not recorded which). The chain joins TRBV18 to TRBJ1-1, with D maybe TRBD1 (5 bases). The receptor comes from a woman aged 30 to 39 who had recovered from COVID-19. CDR3 sequence (DNA): TGTGCCAGCTCACCACGTTTGGGGGGCACTGAAGCTTTCTTT. This gives the protein CASSPRLGGTEAFF.